The 6 T cell receptor beta chains given below trace back to one sample, sequenced in a study of cytomegalovirus exposure and HLA in healthy donors. With 60 Vbeta and 13 Jbeta primers, the PCR was carried out. Sequencing used immunoSEQ multiplex PCR; TCRdb keeps in-frame clones, though not all of them. The sample carries roughly 200,000 clones, 75% recorded once. The sequenced sample consisted of PBMCs. The receptor set was obtained from a male donor in good health and CMV-seronegative.

The gene calls are TRBV7-9 and TRBJ1-1; D might be TRBD1 (6 bases). The length of the CDR3 is 15 residues. Germline V gives CDR1 SEHNR, CDR2 FQNEAQ (reference sequence). The ends were cut back, 5 bases at V and 0 bases at J, with 13 bases in the middle. CDR3 nucleotides: TGTGCCAGCAGCACCCAGGGGACGGTGAACACTGAAGCTTTCTTT. Translated, it gives CASSTQGTVNTEAFF.

This clone was observed a few times. The chain uses TRBV2 and TRBJ2-7; maybe TRBD1 (5 bases). The germline CDR1 and CDR2 sequences are SNHLY and FYNNEI. The CDR3 contains 12 residues. V was trimmed by 6 bases and J by 0 bases, leaving 6 bases between them. The CDR3 spells CASRTDSYEQYF. CDR3 coding DNA: TGTGCCAGCAGGACAGACTCCTACGAGCAGTACTTC. Using reference TRBV2 and TRBJ2-7 for the parts outside the CDR3, the full variable domain is EPEVTQTPSHQVTQMGQEVILRCVPISNHLYFYWYRQILGQKVEFLVSFYNNEISEKSEIFDDQFSVERPDGSNFTLKIRSTKLEDSAMYFCASRTDSYEQYFGPGTRLTVT.

The rearrangement joins TRBV4-3 to TRBJ2-3; D gene unclear. Looked up from germline, CDR1 is LGHNA and CDR2 is YSLEER. The CDR3 totals 14 residues. The germline V and J ends were trimmed by 2 bases and 5 bases, with 11 bases remaining between them. The CDR3 sequence: CASSQNNRLDTQYF. For the CDR3, the DNA is TGCGCCAGCAGCCAAAACAATCGACTAGATACGCAGTATTTT.

V and J are TRBV30 and TRBJ1-6; the match to TRBD1 covers 7 bases. This CDR3 has 18 amino acids. J lost 3 bases, V lost 4 bases, and 15 bases had no gene match. Germline lookup yields CDR1 GTSNPN and CDR2 SVGIG (reference sequence). The CDR3 protein is CAWMSGQASLYYNSPLHF. CDR3 DNA: TGTGCCTGGATGTCCGGACAGGCCTCACTCTACTATAATTCACCCCTCCACTTT.

This rearrangement joins TRBV25-1 to TRBJ2-7; tentatively, D is TRBD1 (6 bases). The CDR3 totals 14 residues. Trimming cost V 3 bases and J 3 bases, with 12 bases left between them. Per germline, CDR1 MGHDK and CDR2 SYGVNS. The CDR3 DNA sequence: TGTGCCAGCAGTGACGGACAGAACTACTACGAGCAGTACTTC. Residues: CASSDGQNYYEQYF.

The J gene is TRBJ2-1, the V gene TRBV19; D unresolved. CDR3 length equals 14 residues. V was shortened by 3 bases and J by 2 bases, with 8 bases between the two germline ends. From germline, CDR1 is LNHDA and CDR2 SQIVND (reference sequence). The CDR3 coding sequence is TGTGCCAGTAGTATTGGGCAAACCTACAATGAGCAGTTCTTC. Its protein product is CASSIGQTYNEQFF.